This TCR beta chain was captured in a study of early T cells in non-severe SARS-CoV-2 infection (dated by TCRdb to the early 2020s). Broadly, across the study: TCR sequencing used bulk RNA from unsorted whole blood, so alpha and beta chains could not be paired.

The study was a case-control design nested within a healthcare worker cohort in London, UK, with weekly nasopharyngeal swab PCR tests and blood sampling. Healthcare workers were recruited between 23 and 31 March 2020, during the week of the UK lockdown, and were followed weekly for up to roughly 15 weeks. This clonotype was seen more than once but under ten times. Its antigen is not yet known. No qualities accompany the bases; no much larger clone lies one base away. Library creation used 5' RACE. Sequencing was carried out with a NextSeq 500. In the TCR library protocol, unique molecular identifiers were attached to individual cDNA molecules to correct for PCR bias and sequencing error. Sequencing covered both TCR alpha and beta chains, and within each sample the abundances of alpha and beta sequences were tightly co-correlated. Per the original workflow: Decombinator V4 was used to annotate TCR sequences for V gene, J gene and CDR3. TCRs were defined as expanded if a significant change between any two time points was detected under a Poisson model with p below 0.0001. Abundances of TCRs were expressed as counts per million after normalisation to the total number of TCRs sequenced in each sample. TRAV1-2 paired with TRAJ12, TRAJ20 or TRAJ33 defined MAIT TCRs, while TRAV10 paired with TRAJ18 defined iNKT TCRs. VDJdb, accessed 1 November 2021, was searched for CMV, EBV and SARS-CoV-2 annotated TCRs, excluding TCRs annotated for multiple antigens. The public reads were reprocessed in TCRdb via fastp at Q25 and MiXCR, keeping in-frame beta chains. Every CDR3 protein is listed once, alongside the most common genes and DNA of its rows. The V and J calls and clone size are TCRdb's, not the authors'. The sample includes about 33,000 distinct CDR3 sequences, with approximately 4.6% observed a single time. The top ten clones comprise 7% to 9% of the sample.

Broader findings and caveats from the paper: VDJdb matching was skewed toward anti-spike CD8 responses and likely underestimated virus-specific expansions, missing private and CD4 specificities.

CDR1 is given as SGDLS and CDR2 as YYNGEE, both from the germline V gene. The CDR3 holds 14 amino acids from the cysteine to the phenylalanine. Of the read, only the CDR3 DNA is kept; its 42 bases are in frame from base 1. The junction shows trimming of 1 base on V and 6 bases on J, plus 11 bases between the germline ends. Sequencing was carried out using whole blood. This clonotype originated in an adult who was a healthcare worker with PCR-confirmed SARS-CoV-2 infection or an uninfected control (not recorded which). The V gene is TRBV9 and the J gene is TRBJ2-1; no D gene call is confident. The CDR3: CASSVKGVSNEQFF. The DNA is as follows: TGTGCCAGCAGCGTAAAGGGTGTGAGCAATGAGCAGTTCTTC.